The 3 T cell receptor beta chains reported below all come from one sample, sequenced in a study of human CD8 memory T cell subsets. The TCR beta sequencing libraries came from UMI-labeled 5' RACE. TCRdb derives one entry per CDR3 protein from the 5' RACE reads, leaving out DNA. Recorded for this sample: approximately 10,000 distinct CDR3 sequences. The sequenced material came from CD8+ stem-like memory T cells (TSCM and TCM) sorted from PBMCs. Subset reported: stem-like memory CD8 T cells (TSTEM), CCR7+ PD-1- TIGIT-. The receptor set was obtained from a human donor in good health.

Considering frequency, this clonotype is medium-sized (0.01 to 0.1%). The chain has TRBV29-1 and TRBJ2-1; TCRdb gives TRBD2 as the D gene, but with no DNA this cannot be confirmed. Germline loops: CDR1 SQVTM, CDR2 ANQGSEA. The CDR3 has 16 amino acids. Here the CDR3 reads CSVRLAGLSSYNEQFF.

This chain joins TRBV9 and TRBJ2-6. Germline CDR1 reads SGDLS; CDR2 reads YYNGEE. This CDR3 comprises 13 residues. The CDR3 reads CASSPFGANVLTF.

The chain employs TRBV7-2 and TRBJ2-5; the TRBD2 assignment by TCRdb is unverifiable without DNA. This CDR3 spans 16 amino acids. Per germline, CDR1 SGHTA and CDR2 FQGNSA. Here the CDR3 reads CASSSGLAGELKTQYF. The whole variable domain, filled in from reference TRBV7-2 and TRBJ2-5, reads GAGVSQSPSNKVTEKGKDVELRCDPISGHTALYWYRQSLGQGLEFLIYFQGNSAPDKSGLPSDRFSAERTGGSVSTLTIQRTQQEDSAVYLCASSSGLAGELKTQYFGPGTRLLVL.